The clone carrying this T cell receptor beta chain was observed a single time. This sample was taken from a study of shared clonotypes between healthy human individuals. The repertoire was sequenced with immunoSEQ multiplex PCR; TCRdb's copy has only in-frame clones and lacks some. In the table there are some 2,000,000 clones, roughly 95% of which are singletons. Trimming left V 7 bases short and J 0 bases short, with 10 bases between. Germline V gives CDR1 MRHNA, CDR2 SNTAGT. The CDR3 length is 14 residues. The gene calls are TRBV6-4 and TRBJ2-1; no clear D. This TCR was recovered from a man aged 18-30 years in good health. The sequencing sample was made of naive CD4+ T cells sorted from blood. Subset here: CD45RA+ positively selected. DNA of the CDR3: TGTGCCAGCAAGGAGTGGAGCTCCTACAATGAGCAGTTCTTC. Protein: CASKEWSSYNEQFF.